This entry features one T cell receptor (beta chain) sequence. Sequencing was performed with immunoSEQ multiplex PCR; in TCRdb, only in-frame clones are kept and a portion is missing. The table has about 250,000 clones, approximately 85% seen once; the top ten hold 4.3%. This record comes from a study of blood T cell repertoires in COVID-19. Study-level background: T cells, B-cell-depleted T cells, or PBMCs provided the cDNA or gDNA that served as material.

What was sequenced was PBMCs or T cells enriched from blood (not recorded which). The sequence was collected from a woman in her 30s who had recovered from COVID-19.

CDR3 region: CASSFGWMSQHF. The DNA of the CDR3 is TGTGCCAGCAGTTTCGGGTGGATGTCCCAGCATTTT. J is TRBJ1-5 and V is TRBV28; the D is unclear. CDR1 is MDHEN and CDR2 is SYDVKM in the germline V gene. The CDR3 is 12 residues long. Trimming pared 3 bases from V and 11 bases from J, leaving 11 bases between.